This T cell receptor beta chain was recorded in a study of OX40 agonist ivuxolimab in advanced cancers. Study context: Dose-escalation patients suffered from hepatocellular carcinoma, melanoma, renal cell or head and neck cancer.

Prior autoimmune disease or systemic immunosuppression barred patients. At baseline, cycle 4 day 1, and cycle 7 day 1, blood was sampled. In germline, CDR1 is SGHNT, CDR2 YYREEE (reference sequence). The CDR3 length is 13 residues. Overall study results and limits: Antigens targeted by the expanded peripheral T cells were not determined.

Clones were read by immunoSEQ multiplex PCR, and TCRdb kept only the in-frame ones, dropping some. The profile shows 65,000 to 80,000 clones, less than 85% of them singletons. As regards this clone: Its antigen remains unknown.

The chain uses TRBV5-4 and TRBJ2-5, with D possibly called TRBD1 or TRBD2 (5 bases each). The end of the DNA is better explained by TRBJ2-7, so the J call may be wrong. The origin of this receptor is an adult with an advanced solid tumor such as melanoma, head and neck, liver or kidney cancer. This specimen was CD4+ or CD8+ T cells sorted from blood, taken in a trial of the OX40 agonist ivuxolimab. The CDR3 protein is CASSGRGAYEQYF. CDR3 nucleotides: TGTGCCAGCAGTGGAAGAGGGGCCTACGAGCAGTACTTC.